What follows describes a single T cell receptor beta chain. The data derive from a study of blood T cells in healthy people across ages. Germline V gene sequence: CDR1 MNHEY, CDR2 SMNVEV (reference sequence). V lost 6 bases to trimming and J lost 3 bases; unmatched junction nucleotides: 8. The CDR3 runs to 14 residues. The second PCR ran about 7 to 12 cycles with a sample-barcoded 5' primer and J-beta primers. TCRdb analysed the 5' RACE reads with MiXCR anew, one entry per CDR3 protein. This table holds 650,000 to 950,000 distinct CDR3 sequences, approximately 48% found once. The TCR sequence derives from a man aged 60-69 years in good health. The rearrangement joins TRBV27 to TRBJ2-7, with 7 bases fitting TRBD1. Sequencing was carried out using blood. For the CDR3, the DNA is TGTGCCAGCAGACCTAGGGACAGACTCTACGAGCAGTACTTC. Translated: CASRPRDRLYEQYF.